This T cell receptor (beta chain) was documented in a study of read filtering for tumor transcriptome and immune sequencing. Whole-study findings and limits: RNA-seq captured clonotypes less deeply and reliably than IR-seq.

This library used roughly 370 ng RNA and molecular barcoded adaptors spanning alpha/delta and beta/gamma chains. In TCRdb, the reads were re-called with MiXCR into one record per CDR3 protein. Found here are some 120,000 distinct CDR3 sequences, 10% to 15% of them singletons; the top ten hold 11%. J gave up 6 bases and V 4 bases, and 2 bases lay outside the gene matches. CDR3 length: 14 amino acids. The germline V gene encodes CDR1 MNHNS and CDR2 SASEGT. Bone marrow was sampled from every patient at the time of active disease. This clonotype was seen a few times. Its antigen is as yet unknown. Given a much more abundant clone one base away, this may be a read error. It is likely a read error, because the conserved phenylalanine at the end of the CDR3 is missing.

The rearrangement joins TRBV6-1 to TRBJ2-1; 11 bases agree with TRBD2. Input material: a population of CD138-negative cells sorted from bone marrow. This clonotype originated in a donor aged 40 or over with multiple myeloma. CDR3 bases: TGTGCCAGCAGTGGGGGACTAGCGGCCAATGAGCAGTTCCTC. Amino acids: CASSGGLAANEQFL.